This T cell receptor beta chain was recovered during a study of regulatory T cells in long-lasting Graves disease. This clonotype was counted at least ten times. The TCR beta library used iRepertoire HTBI primers with Arm-PCR amplification of CDR3. MiXCR, run by TCRdb on the multiplex PCR reads, gives a single entry per CDR3 protein. This sample has 350,000 to 450,000 distinct CDR3 sequences, with around 17% found just once. CDR3 length equals 15 residues. Germline V lookup: CDR1 SGHVS, CDR2 FQNEAQ. Germline trimming cut 0 bases from V and 4 bases from J; bases unmatched to any gene: 1. Specified time point: newly diagnosed GD, antithyroid drugs for less than 3 months. Construction of the TCR library relied on RNA isolated from PBMCs. The same sample was also used in a study of T cells in Graves' hyperthyroidism and ophthalmopathy. From that second work: Initially, a first-round RT-PCR of the TCR CDR3 employed the HTBI primer set. A 13 V-J model separated ophthalmopathy from stable hyperthyroidism.

The sequencing here drew on peripheral blood mononuclear cells (PBMCs), taken at new diagnosis, from a patient treated with antithyroid drugs. The chain is built from TRBV7-8 and TRBJ1-5, with 9 bases matching TRBD1. This sequence originates from a man aged 35-49 years with Graves disease. CDR3 bases: TGTGCCAGCAGCTTAGCCGGGACAGGGAATCAGCCCCAGCATTTT. Translated: CASSLAGTGNQPQHF.